The sequence of this T cell receptor beta chain was determined in a study of T cell responses to AZD1222 COVID-19 vaccine. The CDR3 covers 15 residues. Trimming took 0 bases from V and 4 from J; bases not matched to a gene: 4. The germline CDR1 and CDR2 sequences are SGHRS and YFSETQ. Produced via immunoSEQ multiplex PCR; TCRdb's table is partial and in-frame only. This sample has 95,000 to 150,000 clones; 85% to 90% occur once, and the top ten carry about 7.8%. Sequencing used peripheral blood, obtained on day 0 of AZD1222 vaccination. The chain is built from TRBV5-1 and TRBJ2-3, with 8 bases fitting TRBD1. The clonotype comes from an adult in good health. The chain's CDR3 is CASSLDGQGSDTQYF. CDR3 nucleotide sequence: TGCGCCAGCAGCTTGGATGGACAGGGTTCAGATACGCAGTATTTT.